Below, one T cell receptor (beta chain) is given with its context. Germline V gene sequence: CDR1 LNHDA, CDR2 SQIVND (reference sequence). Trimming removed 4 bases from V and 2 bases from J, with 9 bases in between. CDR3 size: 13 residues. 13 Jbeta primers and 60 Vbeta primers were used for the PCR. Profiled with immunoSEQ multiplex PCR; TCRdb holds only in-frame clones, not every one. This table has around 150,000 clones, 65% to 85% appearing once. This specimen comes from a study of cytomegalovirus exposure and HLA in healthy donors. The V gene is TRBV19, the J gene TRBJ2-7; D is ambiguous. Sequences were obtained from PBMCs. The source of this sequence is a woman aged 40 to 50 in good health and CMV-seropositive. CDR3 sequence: CASSSGKPYEQYF. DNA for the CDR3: TGTGCCAGTAGTAGCGGCAAACCCTACGAGCAGTACTTC.